The entry below gives a single T cell receptor (beta chain) sequence along with its context. TCRbeta library construction was performed incorporating unique molecular identifiers. TCRdb fed the PCR reads into MiXCR, producing one record per CDR3 protein. The sample shows about 640,000 distinct CDR3 sequences, 16% of them seen only once. The sample comes from a study of T-cell reconstitution after alpha-beta-depleted transplantation in children. V was shortened by 7 bases and J by 0 bases, with 18 bases between the two germline ends. The germline V gene encodes CDR1 SGHRS and CDR2 YFSETQ. The CDR3 sequence is 16 residues long.

Here the sequenced sample was PBMCs from the stem cell graft donor, taken from the stem cell graft. This sequence joins TRBV5-1 and TRBJ2-3, with D possibly TRBD2 on 6 matching bases. The source is a human donor who donated a stem cell graft to a child with acute myeloid leukemia. DNA of the CDR3: TGCGCCAGCGCCGAGGAGGGAGACGGGAGCACAGATACGCAGTATTTT. Translated: CASAEEGDGSTDTQYF.